A selection of T cell receptor beta chains follows, all from one sample in a study of cytomegalovirus exposure and HLA in healthy donors. Using immunoSEQ multiplex PCR, the repertoire was profiled, and TCRdb retains in-frame clones only, with some absent. The repertoire holds roughly 140,000 clones, with 80% to 85% as singletons. The sample comprised PBMCs. These receptor sequences come from a female donor in good health and CMV-seronegative. CDR3s include the opening cysteine and the closing phenylalanine or tryptophan. Fields, in order: V gene, D gene, clone size, J gene, CDR3 protein, CDR3 DNA. The D gene is left open where the match is weak. Rows may omit the clone size; those that give it use once, few, many or a size class.

v_call: TRBV5-1
d_call: TRBD2
clone_size: .
j_call: TRBJ2-2
cdr3_aa: CASSLLLAGDNTGELFF
cdr3_nt: TGCGCCAGCAGCTTGTTACTAGCGGGAGATAACACCGGGGAGCTGTTTTTT

v_call: TRBV6-1
d_call: .
clone_size: many
j_call: TRBJ2-1
cdr3_aa: CASSVRAYNEQFF
cdr3_nt: TGTGCCAGCAGTGTCCGGGCCTACAATGAGCAGTTCTTC

v_call: TRBV7-8
d_call: TRBD2
clone_size: .
j_call: TRBJ2-3
cdr3_aa: CASSAGTTPSTDTQYF
cdr3_nt: TGTGCCAGCAGCGCCGGGACTACCCCTAGCACAGATACGCAGTATTTT

v_call: TRBV15
d_call: .
clone_size: few
j_call: TRBJ2-2
cdr3_aa: CATSSENTGELFF
cdr3_nt: TGTGCCACCAGCTCAGAGAACACCGGGGAGCTGTTTTTT

v_call: TRBV7-9
d_call: TRBD1
clone_size: .
j_call: TRBJ2-1
cdr3_aa: CASSLPGQYNEQFF
cdr3_nt: TGTGCCAGCAGCTTACCGGGACAGTACAATGAGCAGTTCTTC

v_call: TRBV2
d_call: TRBD1
clone_size: .
j_call: TRBJ2-7
cdr3_aa: CASRPGQGRWEQYF
cdr3_nt: TGTGCCAGCAGACCAGGACAGGGGAGGTGGGAGCAGTACTTC

v_call: TRBV6-5
d_call: .
clone_size: .
j_call: TRBJ2-7
cdr3_aa: CASSWGGPYEQYF
cdr3_nt: TGTGCCAGCAGTTGGGGGGGGCCCTACGAGCAGTACTTC

v_call: TRBV29-1
d_call: TRBD2
clone_size: .
j_call: TRBJ2-1
cdr3_aa: CSVDSGPSSYNEQFF
cdr3_nt: TGCAGCGTGGATAGCGGGCCTAGCTCCTACAATGAGCAGTTCTTC

v_call: TRBV7-9
d_call: TRBD1
clone_size: .
j_call: TRBJ1-1
cdr3_aa: CASSSGTGGYTEAFF
cdr3_nt: TGTGCCAGCAGCTCCGGGACAGGGGGCTACACTGAAGCTTTCTTT

v_call: TRBV9
d_call: TRBD2
clone_size: .
j_call: TRBJ2-7
cdr3_aa: CASSVTGTTSYEQYF
cdr3_nt: TGTGCCAGCAGCGTTACCGGGACTACCTCCTACGAGCAGTACTTC

v_call: TRBV25-1
d_call: .
clone_size: .
j_call: TRBJ2-7
cdr3_aa: CASSELDREGSYEQYF
cdr3_nt: TGTGCCAGCAGTGAATTGGACAGGGAGGGATCCTACGAGCAGTACTTC

v_call: TRBV6-5
d_call: TRBD1
clone_size: few
j_call: TRBJ2-1
cdr3_aa: CASSPGTGRLNEQFF
cdr3_nt: TGTGCCAGCAGTCCCGGGACAGGGCGGCTGAATGAGCAGTTCTTC

v_call: TRBV30
d_call: .
clone_size: once
j_call: TRBJ1-1
cdr3_aa: CAWTTDTYTEAFF
cdr3_nt: TGTGCCTGGACCACAGACACGTACACTGAAGCTTTCTTT

v_call: TRBV27
d_call: TRBD1
clone_size: .
j_call: TRBJ1-4
cdr3_aa: CASSFKGQFATNEKLFF
cdr3_nt: TGTGCCAGCAGTTTTAAGGGACAGTTTGCAACTAATGAAAAACTGTTTTTT

v_call: TRBV6-1
d_call: .
clone_size: .
j_call: TRBJ1-5
cdr3_aa: CASSEEAGARPQHF
cdr3_nt: TGTGCCAGCAGTGAAGAAGCGGGGGCTAGGCCCCAGCATTTT

v_call: TRBV30
d_call: TRBD2
clone_size: .
j_call: TRBJ2-6
cdr3_aa: CAHSGGSGANVLTF
cdr3_nt: TGTGCCCATAGCGGGGGATCTGGGGCCAACGTCCTGACTTTC

v_call: TRBV29-1
d_call: .
clone_size: .
j_call: TRBJ2-3
cdr3_aa: CSVVTYSTDTQYF
cdr3_nt: TGCAGCGTTGTCACTTATAGCACAGATACGCAGTATTTT

v_call: TRBV11-1
d_call: .
clone_size: few
j_call: TRBJ2-6
cdr3_aa: CASSSYSGANVLTF
cdr3_nt: TGTGCCAGCAGCTCCTACTCTGGGGCCAACGTCCTGACTTTC

v_call: TRBV10-2
d_call: TRBD2
clone_size: .
j_call: TRBJ2-1
cdr3_aa: CASVALAGLEQFF
cdr3_nt: TGCGCCAGCGTGGCTCTAGCGGGTCTTGAGCAGTTCTTC

v_call: TRBV6-5
d_call: .
clone_size: .
j_call: TRBJ2-7
cdr3_aa: CASSDADKQYF
cdr3_nt: TGTGCCAGCAGCGACGCGGACAAGCAGTACTTC